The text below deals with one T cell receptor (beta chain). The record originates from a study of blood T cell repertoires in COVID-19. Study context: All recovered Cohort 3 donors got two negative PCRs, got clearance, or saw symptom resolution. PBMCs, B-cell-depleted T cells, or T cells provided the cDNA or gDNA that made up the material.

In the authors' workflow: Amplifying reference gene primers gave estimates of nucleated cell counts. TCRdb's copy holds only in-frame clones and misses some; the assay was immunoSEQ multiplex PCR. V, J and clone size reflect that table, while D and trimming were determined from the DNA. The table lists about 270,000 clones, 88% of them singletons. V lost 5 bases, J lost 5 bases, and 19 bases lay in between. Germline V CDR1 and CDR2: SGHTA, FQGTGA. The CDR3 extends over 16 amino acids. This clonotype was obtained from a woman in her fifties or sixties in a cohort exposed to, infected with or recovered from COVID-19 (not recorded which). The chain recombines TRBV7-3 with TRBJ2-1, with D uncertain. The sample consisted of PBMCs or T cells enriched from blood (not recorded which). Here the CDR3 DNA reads TGTGCCAGCAGCCCATATGACATCCGAAGTAACAATGAGCAGTTCTTC. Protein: CASSPYDIRSNNEQFF.